Below, one T cell receptor (beta chain) is given with its context. Cohorts were based on clinical histories the participants reported. This record comes from a study of blood T cell repertoires in COVID-19. Repertoires were generated with immunoSEQ multiplex PCR, while TCRdb's copy carries only in-frame clones and drops some. The table lists under 200,000 clones, 85% to 90% of them singletons. Germline V gene data show CDR1 as SGHVS and CDR2 as FNYEAQ. The V end was cut by 3 bases, the J end by 2 bases, with 5 bases between. The CDR3 contains 13 residues. Material: PBMCs or T cells enriched from blood (not recorded which). The clonotype comes from a woman aged 50 to 65 who had recovered from COVID-19. The chain carries TRBV7-6 and TRBJ1-5; D remains ambiguous. CDR3 amino acids: CASSLRGNQPQHF. The CDR3 DNA sequence: TGTGCCAGCAGCTTGAGAGGCAATCAGCCCCAGCATTTT.